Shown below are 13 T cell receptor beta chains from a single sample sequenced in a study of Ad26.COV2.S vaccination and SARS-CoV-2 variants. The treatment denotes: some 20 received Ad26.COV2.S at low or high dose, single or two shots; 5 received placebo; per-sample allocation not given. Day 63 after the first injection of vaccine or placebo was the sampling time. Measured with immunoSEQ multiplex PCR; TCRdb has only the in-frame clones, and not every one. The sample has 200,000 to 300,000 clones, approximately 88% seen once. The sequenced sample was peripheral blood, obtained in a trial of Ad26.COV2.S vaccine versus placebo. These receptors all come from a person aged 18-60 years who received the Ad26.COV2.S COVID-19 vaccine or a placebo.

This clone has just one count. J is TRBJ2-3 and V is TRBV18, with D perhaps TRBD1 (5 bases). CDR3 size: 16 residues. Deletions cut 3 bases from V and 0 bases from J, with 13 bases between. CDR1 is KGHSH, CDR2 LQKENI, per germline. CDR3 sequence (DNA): TGTGCCAGCTCACCGAGACAGATACCTAGCACAGATACGCAGTATTTT. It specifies CASSPRQIPSTDTQYF.

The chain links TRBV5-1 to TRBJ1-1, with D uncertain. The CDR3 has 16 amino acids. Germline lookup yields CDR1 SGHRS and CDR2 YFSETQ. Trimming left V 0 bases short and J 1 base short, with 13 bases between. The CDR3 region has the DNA TGCGCCAGCAGCTTGGCCGGAGGACGGAGGAACACTGAAGCTTTCTTT. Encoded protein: CASSLAGGRRNTEAFF.

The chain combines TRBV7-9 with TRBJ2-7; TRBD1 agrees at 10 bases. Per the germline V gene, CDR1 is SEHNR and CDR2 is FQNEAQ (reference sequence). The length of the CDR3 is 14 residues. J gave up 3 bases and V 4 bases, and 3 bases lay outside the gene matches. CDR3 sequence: CASSSGTGDYEQYF. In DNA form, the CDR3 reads TGTGCCAGCAGCTCCGGGACAGGGGACTACGAGCAGTACTTC.

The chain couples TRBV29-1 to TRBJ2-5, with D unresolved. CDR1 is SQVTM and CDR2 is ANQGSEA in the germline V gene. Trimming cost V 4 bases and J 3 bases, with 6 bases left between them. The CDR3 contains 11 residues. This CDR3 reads CSVGGKETQYF. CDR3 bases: TGCAGCGTTGGGGGAAAAGAGACCCAGTACTTC.

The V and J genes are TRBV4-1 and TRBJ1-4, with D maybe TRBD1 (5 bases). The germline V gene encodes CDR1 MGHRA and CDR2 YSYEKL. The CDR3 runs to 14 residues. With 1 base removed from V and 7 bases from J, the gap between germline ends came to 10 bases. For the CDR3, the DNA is TGCGCCAGCAGCCAAGGGGGGACGGGTGAAAAACTGTTTTTT. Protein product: CASSQGGTGEKLFF.

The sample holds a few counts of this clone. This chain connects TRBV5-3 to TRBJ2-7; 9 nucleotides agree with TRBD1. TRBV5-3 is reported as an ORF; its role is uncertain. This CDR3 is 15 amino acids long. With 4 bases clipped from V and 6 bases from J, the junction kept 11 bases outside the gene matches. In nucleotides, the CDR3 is TGTGCCAGAAGCACGACCGGGACAGGGAGATGCGAGCAGTACGTC. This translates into CARSTTGTGRCEQYV.

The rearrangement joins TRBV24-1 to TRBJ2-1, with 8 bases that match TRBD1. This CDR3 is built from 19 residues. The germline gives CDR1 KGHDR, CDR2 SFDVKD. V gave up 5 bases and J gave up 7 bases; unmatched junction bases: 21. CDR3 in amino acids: CATSAEDRDLSPSVNEQFF. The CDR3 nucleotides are TGTGCCACCAGTGCCGAGGACAGGGATCTCTCCCCTTCGGTGAATGAGCAGTTCTTC.

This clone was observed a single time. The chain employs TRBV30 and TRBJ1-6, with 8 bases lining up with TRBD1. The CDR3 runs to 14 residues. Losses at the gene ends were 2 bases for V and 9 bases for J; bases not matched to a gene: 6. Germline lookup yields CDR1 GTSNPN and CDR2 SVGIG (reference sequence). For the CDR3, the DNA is TGTGCCTGGAGTCAGGGGGCGAGAAGTTCACCCCTCCACTTT. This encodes CAWSQGARSSPLHF.

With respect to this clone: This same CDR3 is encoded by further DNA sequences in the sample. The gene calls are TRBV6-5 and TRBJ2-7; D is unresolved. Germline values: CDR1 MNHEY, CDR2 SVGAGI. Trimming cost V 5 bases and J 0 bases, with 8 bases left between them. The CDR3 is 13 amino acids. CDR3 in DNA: TGTGCCAGCAGTCCGGACGGCTCCTACGAGCAGTACTTC. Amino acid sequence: CASSPDGSYEQYF.

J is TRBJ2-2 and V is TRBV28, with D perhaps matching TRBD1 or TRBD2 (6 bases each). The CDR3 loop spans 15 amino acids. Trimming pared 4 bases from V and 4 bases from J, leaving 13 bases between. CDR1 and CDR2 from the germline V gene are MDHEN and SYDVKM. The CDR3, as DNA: TGTGCCAGCAGTTCGGGGGCCGCGGGCACCGGGGAGCTGTTTTTT. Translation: CASSSGAAGTGELFF. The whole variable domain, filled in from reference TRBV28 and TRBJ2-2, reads DVKVTQSSRYLVKRTGEKVFLECVQDMDHENMFWYRQDPGLGLRLIYFSYDVKMKEKGDIPEGYSVSREKKERFSLILESASTNQTSMYLCASSSGAAGTGELFFGEGSRLTVL.

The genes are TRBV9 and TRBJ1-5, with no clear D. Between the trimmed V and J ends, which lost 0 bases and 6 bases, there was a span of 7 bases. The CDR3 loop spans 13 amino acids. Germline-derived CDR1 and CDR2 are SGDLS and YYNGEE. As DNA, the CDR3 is TGTGCCAGCAGCGTAGGAGCTATTCAGCCCCAGCATTTT. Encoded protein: CASSVGAIQPQHF.

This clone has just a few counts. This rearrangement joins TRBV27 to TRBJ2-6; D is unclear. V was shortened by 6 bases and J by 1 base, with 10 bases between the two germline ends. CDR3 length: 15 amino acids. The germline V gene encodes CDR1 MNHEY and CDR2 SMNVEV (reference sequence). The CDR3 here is CASRGTPSGANVLTF. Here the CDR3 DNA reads TGTGCCAGCAGGGGAACACCTTCTGGGGCCAACGTCCTGACTTTC.

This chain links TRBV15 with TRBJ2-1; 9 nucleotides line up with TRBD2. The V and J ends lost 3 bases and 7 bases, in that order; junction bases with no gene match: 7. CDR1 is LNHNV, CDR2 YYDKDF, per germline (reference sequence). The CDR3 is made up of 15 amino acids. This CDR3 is CATSSQRGVGNEQFF. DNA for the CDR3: TGTGCCACCAGCAGCCAGCGGGGGGTGGGGAATGAGCAGTTCTTC. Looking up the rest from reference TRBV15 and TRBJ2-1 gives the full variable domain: DAMVIQNPRYQVTQFGKPVTLSCSQTLNHNVMYWYQQKSSQAPKLLFHYYDKDFNNEADTPDNFQSRRPNTSFCFLDIRSPGLGDTAMYLCATSSQRGVGNEQFFGPGTRLTVL.